This T cell receptor (beta chain) is from a study of OX40 agonist ivuxolimab in advanced cancers. Study information: Participants, around 80% male, averaged roughly 60 years of age, ranging from 23 to 79.

This CDR3 is built from 14 residues. CDR1 and CDR2 (germline): SGHRS, YFSETQ. V gave up 0 bases and J gave up 6 bases, with 10 bases separating them. TCRdb's copy holds only in-frame clones and misses some; the assay was immunoSEQ multiplex PCR. The sample records over 100,000 clones, about 94% being singletons. The chain joins TRBV5-1 to TRBJ2-1; possible D gene TRBD1, 6 bases. This clonotype originated in an adult with an advanced solid tumor such as melanoma, head and neck, liver or kidney cancer. The source material was CD4+ or CD8+ T cells sorted from blood, sampled in a trial of the OX40 agonist ivuxolimab. CDR3 nucleotides: TGCGCCAGCAGCTTGGGGACAGTAACCAATGAGCAGTTCTTC. Translating gives CASSLGTVTNEQFF.